Following are 29 T cell receptor beta chains from one sample sequenced in a study of T-cell reconstitution after alpha-beta-depleted transplantation in children. Preparation of the TCRbeta library used unique molecular identifiers. One entry per CDR3 protein results from TCRdb running MiXCR on the PCR reads. Of about 640,000 distinct CDR3 sequences in the sample, approximately 12% are singletons; the top ten hold 2.2%. The source material was PBMCs, mostly from graft donor cells, sampled 360 days after TCRalphabeta/CD19-depleted stem cell transplant. These TCRs come from a male patient aged 10-17 years who had a stem cell transplant for acute myeloid leukemia, so the T cells may come from the graft donor.

This clonotype appeared many times. The rearrangement uses TRBV6-5 and TRBJ2-7, with 9 bases aligning to TRBD1. The CDR3 sequence is 14 residues long. Germline trimming cut 4 bases from V and 1 base from J; bases unmatched to any gene: 2. Looked up from germline, CDR1 is MNHEY and CDR2 is SVGAGI. CDR3 in DNA: TGTGCCAGCAGTTGGGACAGGGATTCCTACGAGCAGTACTTC. Its protein product is CASSWDRDSYEQYF.

The table lists this clonotype with a few counts. The chain recombines TRBV11-2 with TRBJ2-7, with TRBD2 identical over 11 bases. V dropped 2 bases and J dropped 0; count of bases not matched to a gene: 15. Germline V CDR1 and CDR2: SGHAT, FQNNGV. This CDR3 is 20 amino acids long. The DNA for the CDR3 is TGTGCCAGCAGCTTAAGTAGCCGACTAGCGGGAAAACAGAGCTCCTACGAGCAGTACTTC. Translated: CASSLSSRLAGKQSSYEQYF. The whole variable domain, filled in from reference TRBV11-2 and TRBJ2-7, reads EAGVAQSPRYKIIEKRQSVAFWCNPISGHATLYWYQQILGQGPKLLIQFQNNGVVDDSQLPKDRFSAERLKGVDSTLKIQPAKLEDSAVYLCASSLSSRLAGKQSSYEQYFGPGTRLTVT.

This clonotype was detected many times. This chain joins TRBV24-1 and TRBJ2-3, with D possibly TRBD2 on 5 matching bases. The length of the CDR3 is 13 residues. Trimming removed 4 bases from V and 6 bases from J, with 10 bases in between. Germline V gives CDR1 KGHDR, CDR2 SFDVKD. In nucleotides, the CDR3 is TGTGCCACCAGTGAGGGAGTTCTGGATACGCAGTATTTT. Its translation is CATSEGVLDTQYF.

This chain links TRBV6-5 with TRBJ2-4; D ambiguous. Trimming removed 0 bases at V and 0 bases at J, with 9 bases between. The CDR3 spans 16 residues. Per germline, CDR1 MNHEY and CDR2 SVGAGI. CDR3 protein: CASSYSGRLAKNIQYF. DNA of the CDR3: TGTGCCAGCAGTTACTCCGGCCGATTAGCCAAAAACATTCAGTACTTC.

Ten or more counts support this clonotype. The V gene is TRBV7-3, the J gene TRBJ2-1, with 9 bases matching TRBD2. Per germline, CDR1 SGHTA and CDR2 FQGTGA. This CDR3 has 12 amino acids. V shed 2 bases, J shed 10 bases, and the junction held 0 bases outside the gene matches. CDR3 residues: CASSLGLAEQFF. The CDR3 DNA reads TGTGCCAGCAGCTTAGGACTAGCGGAGCAGTTCTTC.

This clonotype was detected a few times. V gene TRBV5-1 combines with J gene TRBJ1-1; TRBD1 matches 7 bases. The CDR3 spans 17 residues. Trimming removed 1 base from V and 6 bases from J; junction bases left unmatched: 15. Germline CDR1 is SGHRS and CDR2 is YFSETQ. DNA for the CDR3: TGCGCCAGCAGCTTGCCCAGACAGGGATTGCCCCGATCTGAAGCTTTCTTT. This gives the protein CASSLPRQGLPRSEAFF.

The rearrangement joins TRBV29-1 to TRBJ1-1; a weak D match, TRBD1 (5 bases). Germline CDR1 SQVTM, CDR2 ANQGSEA. The CDR3 is made up of 14 amino acids. The V end lost 4 bases, the J end lost 0 bases, and 12 bases lay between the germline ends. This chain's CDR3 is CSVVLRDLNTEAFF. The CDR3 DNA is TGCAGCGTTGTCCTCAGGGACTTGAACACTGAAGCTTTCTTT.

In this sample, this clonotype turned up many times. The rearrangement joins TRBV12-3 or TRBV12-4 to TRBJ2-5; D unclear. CDR3 length: 15 amino acids. V was trimmed by 3 bases and J by 2 bases, leaving 13 bases between them. CDR3 amino acids: CASSFFPRQQETQYF. The DNA of the CDR3 is TGTGCCAGCAGTTTTTTTCCGCGGCAACAAGAGACCCAGTACTTC.

The chain employs TRBV7-3 and TRBJ2-1; 10 bases are shared with TRBD2. The trim removed 3 bases at V and 6 bases at J, leaving 5 bases unmatched. This CDR3 is 15 amino acids long. The germline CDR1 and CDR2 sequences are SGHTA and FQGTGA. In DNA, the CDR3 is TGTGCCAGCAGCTTCCTAGCGGGAGATGTCAATGAGCAGTTCTTC. Translated, it gives CASSFLAGDVNEQFF.

This clonotype was found a few times. The rearrangement links TRBV9 to TRBJ1-2; D might be TRBD1 (5 bases). The ends were cut back, 4 bases at V and 4 bases at J, with 26 bases in the middle. CDR1 is SGDLS, CDR2 YYNGEE, per germline. The CDR3 runs 18 residues. CDR3 DNA: TGTGCCAGCAGCCAGAATGTTCAGGGTTCAGCTTTTGGCTATGGCTACACCTTC. Translating it yields CASSQNVQGSAFGYGYTF.

This clonotype was observed a few times. The chain employs TRBV28 and TRBJ2-5; D perhaps matches TRBD2 (6 bases). Germline V gene sequence: CDR1 MDHEN, CDR2 SYDVKM. V lost 7 bases and J lost 0, with 18 bases in between. The CDR3 is made up of 16 amino acids. This CDR3 is CASILRSAGYQETQYF. As DNA, the CDR3 is TGTGCCAGCATCCTACGTTCCGCGGGGTACCAAGAGACCCAGTACTTC.

In the case of this clonotype: A read error may produce the germline difference seen at one junction end. The J gene is TRBJ1-1, the V gene TRBV7-9; 8 bases match TRBD1. Germline CDR1 and CDR2: SEHNR and FQNEAQ (reference sequence). The CDR3 runs 16 residues. The CDR3 coding sequence is TGTGCCAGCATCCTTACCTTATGGACAGGGAACGCTGAAGCTTTCTTT. Protein: CASILTLWTGNAEAFF. Full variable domain (rest looked up from reference TRBV7-9 and TRBJ1-1): DTGVSQNPRHKITKRGQNVTFRCDPISEHNRLYWYRQTLGQGPEFLTYFQNEAQLEKSRLLSDRFSAERPKGSFSTLEIQRTEQGDSAMYLCASILTLWTGNAEAFFGQGTRLTVV.

The table lists this clonotype with many counts. The genes are TRBV3-1 and TRBJ2-1, with 9 bases identical to TRBD2. The V gene's germline CDR1 is LGHDT and CDR2 YNNKEL (reference sequence). With 0 bases clipped from V and 11 bases from J, the junction kept 11 bases outside the gene matches. CDR3 length: 16 amino acids. CDR3 amino acids: CASSQDFAGGQSQQFF. CDR3 DNA sequence: TGTGCCAGCAGCCAAGATTTTGCGGGGGGGCAATCCCAGCAGTTCTTC.

This clonotype was seen many times. The chain employs TRBV4-3 and TRBJ2-5; 9 nucleotides align to TRBD1. The CDR3 is 16 amino acids. Germline assignment: CDR1 LGHNA and CDR2 YSLEER. V shed 1 base, J shed 0 bases, and the junction held 3 bases outside the gene matches. CDR3 in amino acids: CASSQGTGVNQETQYF. In DNA form, the CDR3 reads TGCGCCAGCAGCCAAGGGACAGGGGTGAACCAAGAGACCCAGTACTTC.

The chain is built from TRBV6-5 and TRBJ2-7; 7 nucleotides agree with TRBD2. There are 14 residues in the CDR3. The J segment lost 3 bases and the V segment lost 1 base, leaving 3 bases of the junction unmatched. The germline V gene has CDR1 MNHEY and CDR2 SVGAGI. CDR3 sequence: CASSYFGGSYEQYF. CDR3 coding DNA: TGTGCCAGCAGTTACTTTGGCGGGAGCTACGAGCAGTACTTC.

V usage is TRBV6-5 and J usage is TRBJ2-1; weak D call: TRBD1 (6 bases). V lost 11 bases and J 9 bases, leaving 17 bases between the germline ends. Germline V gene data show CDR1 as MNHEY and CDR2 as SVGAGI. The CDR3 spans 12 residues. Written as DNA, the CDR3 is TGTGCCGCCGAGGGGGAGAGGGGTGAGCAGTTCTTC. It translates to CAAEGERGEQFF.

This chain uses TRBV18 with TRBJ2-5; 12 positions agree with TRBD1. The CDR3 totals 15 residues. Per germline, CDR1 KGHSH and CDR2 LQKENI. V trimming: 2 bases; J trimming: 4 bases; junction bases outside the gene matches: 2. The CDR3 region has the DNA TGTGCCAGCTCACCATGGGACAGGGGGCTAGAGACCCAGTACTTC. Translated, it gives CASSPWDRGLETQYF.

This clonotype was counted a few times. The chain joins TRBV29-1 to TRBJ2-7; 13 bases align to TRBD2. J was trimmed by 6 bases and V by 6 bases; bases with no gene match: 8. CDR3 size: 14 residues. CDR1 is SQVTM and CDR2 is ANQGSEA in the germline V gene. For the CDR3, the DNA is TGCAGCGTAAGACTAGCGGGAGGTGAGGGCGAGCAGTACTTC. Translating it yields CSVRLAGGEGEQYF.

There are a few counts of this clonotype. The chain is built from TRBV20-1 and TRBJ2-3, with 10 bases matching TRBD2. Germline-derived CDR1 and CDR2 are DFQATT and SNEGSKA (reference sequence). V shed 1 base, J shed 4 bases, and the junction held 8 bases outside the gene matches. The CDR3 has 16 residues. DNA for the CDR3: TGCAGTGCTAGAGGCCCAGCGGGAGGGCTGGCAGATACGCAGTATTTT. Protein sequence: CSARGPAGGLADTQYF.

This clonotype was picked up a small number of times. The J gene is TRBJ1-6, the V gene TRBV28; no reliable D call. V was trimmed by 5 bases and J by 9 bases, leaving 8 bases between them. This CDR3 has 12 amino acids. Germline values: CDR1 MDHEN, CDR2 SYDVKM. The CDR3 here is CASSPGLSPLHF. The DNA of the CDR3 is TGTGCCAGCAGTCCCGGGCTTTCACCCCTCCACTTT.

The J gene is TRBJ2-7, the V gene TRBV16; 7 nucleotides match TRBD1. Trimming at V came to 1 base and at J to 0 bases, leaving 9 bases not matched to a gene. This CDR3 is 17 amino acids long. Germline CDR1 and CDR2: KGHSY and FQNENV. The CDR3 DNA reads TGTGCCAGCAGCCAATGGCCCGGAGACAGGGCCTCCTACGAGCAGTACTTC. It is translated as CASSQWPGDRASYEQYF.

The sample holds one count of this clonotype. The V and J genes are TRBV20-1 and TRBJ2-1; D is possibly TRBD1 (6 bases). The CDR3 runs 15 residues. V was cut by 7 bases and J by 0 bases, with 16 bases left in between. Germline CDR1 DFQATT, CDR2 SNEGSKA (reference sequence). CDR3 nucleotides: TGCAGTGGTACGACAGGTCCCAGCTCCTACAATGAGCAGTTCTTC. Protein: CSGTTGPSSYNEQFF.

The rearrangement links TRBV28 to TRBJ2-7; 10 bases align to TRBD1. The CDR3 is made up of 14 amino acids. V trimming: 5 bases; J trimming: 4 bases; junction bases outside the gene matches: 5. Germline V gene sequence: CDR1 MDHEN, CDR2 SYDVKM. In nucleotides, the CDR3 is TGTGCCAGCAGTGGGACAGGGGAGGGGTACGAGCAGTACTTC. Translating gives CASSGTGEGYEQYF.

The chain carries TRBV3-1 and TRBJ1-2, with 8 bases identical to TRBD1. The CDR3 has 13 amino acids. CDR1 and CDR2 from the germline V gene are LGHDT and YNNKEL (reference sequence). The junction had 5 bases not matched to a gene; V was cut back by 4 bases and J by 7 bases. CDR3 sequence (DNA): TGTGCCAGCAGCCCAGGGACAGGTTCTGGCTACACCTTC. This gives the protein CASSPGTGSGYTF.

This clonotype was recorded at least ten times. The chain joins TRBV7-2 to TRBJ2-1, with 14 bases identical to TRBD2. V lost 3 bases, J lost 9 bases, and 1 base stayed unmatched. Germline CDR1 SGHTA, CDR2 FQGNSA. The CDR3 sequence is 14 residues long. The CDR3 DNA follows: TGTGCCAGCAGCTTGGGACTAGCGGGAGCTGAGCAGTTCTTC. It is translated as CASSLGLAGAEQFF.

The chain is built from TRBV7-9 and TRBJ2-5; D perhaps matches TRBD2 (5 bases). V lost 5 bases and J lost 2, with 18 bases in between. The CDR3 runs 16 residues. Germline assignment: CDR1 SEHNR and CDR2 FQNEAQ (reference sequence). The CDR3 sequence is CASSGKRSAEQETQYF. CDR3 sequence (DNA): TGTGCCAGCAGCGGAAAGAGGTCAGCGGAACAAGAGACCCAGTACTTC.

This clonotype occurred many times. This chain connects TRBV20-1 to TRBJ2-1; no clear D. The CDR3 has 13 amino acids. Germline V CDR1 and CDR2: DFQATT, SNEGSKA (reference sequence). V lost 3 bases and J lost 6, with 12 bases in between. The chain's CDR3 is CSASTKLPNEQFF. CDR3 nucleotides: TGCAGTGCTAGTACTAAGCTCCCCAATGAGCAGTTCTTC.

CDR3 region: CSVLAGETQYF. The DNA for the CDR3 is TGCAGCGTTCTGGCAGGGGAGACCCAGTACTTC. This sequence joins TRBV29-1 and TRBJ2-5, with D perhaps TRBD1 (5 bases). Germline V gene sequence: CDR1 SQVTM, CDR2 ANQGSEA. Deletions cut 5 bases from V and 5 bases from J, with 9 bases between. CDR3 length: 11 residues.

This clonotype came up many times. V gene TRBV29-1 combines with J gene TRBJ2-3, with 9 bases matching TRBD2. The CDR3 totals 14 residues. Germline CDR1 is SQVTM and CDR2 is ANQGSEA. V lost 8 bases to trimming and J lost 0 bases; unmatched junction nucleotides: 6. CDR3 nucleotides: TGCAGCATCGGGACTAGCTTTAGCACAGATACGCAGTATTTT. Translated: CSIGTSFSTDTQYF.